Listed here are 8 T cell receptor beta chains from one sample, sequenced in a study of cytomegalovirus exposure and HLA in healthy donors (dated by TCRdb to about 2017). Libraries were prepared through the immunoSEQ multiplex PCR assay. Here the immuneACCESS table is served through TCRdb, limited to in-frame sequences with V and J called. Missing clones are a known gap in these copies; in checked studies unresolved V genes cover under half, and the rest lacks a known reason. The sample table holds about 65,000 clones, of which about 91% were seen once. The leading ten clones occupy 1% to 1.5% of the sample. The sequencing sample was made of PBMCs. These TCRs come from a woman between 18 and 30 years old in good health and CMV-seronegative.

V and J are TRBV5-1 and TRBJ2-2; 7 bases match TRBD2. Germline CDR1 reads SGHRS; CDR2 reads YFSETQ. Trimming took 0 bases from V and 0 from J; bases not matched to a gene: 8. The CDR3 runs 18 residues. The CDR3 reads CASSLEGRGGPNTGELFF. The CDR3 DNA reads as TGCGCCAGCAGCTTGGAGGGTCGCGGGGGACCGAACACCGGGGAGCTGTTTTTT.

V is TRBV5-1 and J is TRBJ2-6, with D maybe TRBD1 (6 bases). CDR1 is SGHRS and CDR2 is YFSETQ in the germline V gene. This CDR3 region has 18 residues. Deletions cut 4 bases from V and 2 bases from J, with 19 bases between. As DNA, the CDR3 is TGCGCCAGCAGCGCCCCCGACAGGATCTCCCCTGGGGCCAACGTCCTGACTTTC. Its protein product is CASSAPDRISPGANVLTF.

V gene TRBV10-2 combines with J gene TRBJ1-4; D remains unclear. With 1 base removed from V and 10 bases from J, the gap between germline ends came to 16 bases. Germline CDR1 reads WSHSY; CDR2 reads SAAADI. The CDR3 contains 15 residues. The CDR3 DNA follows: TGCGCCAGCAGTGAGTTAGTCGGGAAGGTCCGAAAACTGTTTTTT. Residues: CASSELVGKVRKLFF.

This clone has just one count. The chain joins TRBV7-8 to TRBJ2-3; TRBD2 matches 11 bases. Germline CDR1 reads SGHVS; CDR2 reads FQNEAQ. The CDR3 contains 16 residues. The trim removed 5 bases at V and 6 bases at J, leaving 10 bases unmatched. The chain's CDR3 is CASSPRLAGPTDTQYF. The CDR3 DNA reads as TGTGCCAGCAGCCCCCGACTAGCGGGACCTACGGATACGCAGTATTTT. Based on the CDR3 plus reference TRBV7-8 and TRBJ2-3, the full variable domain is GAGVSQSPRYKVAKRGQDVALRCDPISGHVSLFWYQQALGQGPEFLTYFQNEAQLDKSGLPSDRFFAERPEGSVSTLKIQRTQQEDSAVYLCASSPRLAGPTDTQYFGPGTRLTVL.

The genes are TRBV14 and TRBJ2-7; tentative D call: TRBD1 (6 bases). The CDR3 runs to 13 residues. Trimming left V 0 bases short and J 6 bases short, with 9 bases between. Looked up from germline, CDR1 is SGHDN and CDR2 is FVKESK. CDR3 residues: CASSQEQGSEQYF. The CDR3 DNA reads as TGTGCCAGCAGCCAAGAACAGGGTAGCGAGCAGTACTTC. The variable domain in full, with the rest retrieved from reference TRBV14 and TRBJ2-7, is EAGVTQFPSHSVIEKGQTVTLRCDPISGHDNLYWYRRVMGKEIKFLLHFVKESKQDESGMPNNRFLAERTGGTYSTLKVQPAELEDSGVYFCASSQEQGSEQYFGPGTRLTVT.

V gene TRBV15 combines with J gene TRBJ2-1; 13 nucleotides line up with TRBD2. Trimming cost V 6 bases and J 7 bases; bases outside gene matches: 12. Looked up from germline, CDR1 is LNHNV and CDR2 is YYDKDF (reference sequence). This CDR3 is 17 amino acids long. The CDR3 coding sequence is TGTGCCACCAGTCCGGCGGGGACTAGCGGGGTAATGAATGAGCAGTTCTTC. It encodes CATSPAGTSGVMNEQFF.

V gene TRBV19 combines with J gene TRBJ2-1; no reliable D call. Trimming shortened V by 4 bases and J by 0 bases, and 7 bases separated the two germline ends. The CDR3 has 14 residues. CDR1 is LNHDA, CDR2 SQIVND, per germline (reference sequence). CDR3 region: CASSRSSSYNEQFF. CDR3 DNA sequence: TGTGCCAGTAGTAGGTCGAGCTCCTACAATGAGCAGTTCTTC.

The chain links TRBV29-1 to TRBJ1-2; 8 nucleotides agree with TRBD1. Germline V gene sequence: CDR1 SQVTM, CDR2 ANQGSEA. This CDR3 is built from 15 residues. Trimming cost V 6 bases and J 6 bases; bases outside gene matches: 15. The CDR3 coding sequence is TGCAGCGTGACGATTGGGGGTCGCAGGGGGCATGGCTACACCTTC. It is translated as CSVTIGGRRGHGYTF.